This T cell receptor (beta chain) is from a study of T cell changes during pregnancy in multiple sclerosis (dated 2019 in TCRdb). About the investigation overall: The study examined how the T cell repertoire changed over the course of pregnancy in women with multiple sclerosis.

This clone qualifies as medium-sized (0.01 to 0.1%). Its antigen target is currently unknown. No clone much larger than this one lies a single base away; base qualities are absent. Inclusive of the bounding cysteine and phenylalanine, the CDR3 is 15 residues long. This entry keeps only the CDR3 DNA: 45 bases, framed from base 1. The germline V gene sets CDR1 to LGHNA and CDR2 to YNFKEQ. Unmatched junction bases come to 6, with V trimmed by 2 bases and J by 3 bases. The library was generated by the immunoSEQ multiplex PCR assay. Drawn from immuneACCESS, this table holds only the in-frame rearrangements with V and J called that TCRdb kept. Clones are partly lost; checked studies trace under half to an unresolved V gene and leave the rest unexplained. The sample data list some 22,000 clones, and roughly 87% of these were observed just once. 6.5% to 8.5% of the sample goes to the ten largest clones.

The receptor was derived from a female donor with multiple sclerosis, enrolled in a pregnancy study. The chain is made from TRBV4-2 and TRBJ2-7, with 8 bases in between that match TRBD2. The sample was CD8+ T cells from peripheral blood mononuclear cells, taken after pregnancy. CDR3 protein: CASSQSFGTSYEQYF. The bases read TGTGCCAGCAGCCAAAGTTTCGGGACTAGCTACGAGCAGTACTTC.